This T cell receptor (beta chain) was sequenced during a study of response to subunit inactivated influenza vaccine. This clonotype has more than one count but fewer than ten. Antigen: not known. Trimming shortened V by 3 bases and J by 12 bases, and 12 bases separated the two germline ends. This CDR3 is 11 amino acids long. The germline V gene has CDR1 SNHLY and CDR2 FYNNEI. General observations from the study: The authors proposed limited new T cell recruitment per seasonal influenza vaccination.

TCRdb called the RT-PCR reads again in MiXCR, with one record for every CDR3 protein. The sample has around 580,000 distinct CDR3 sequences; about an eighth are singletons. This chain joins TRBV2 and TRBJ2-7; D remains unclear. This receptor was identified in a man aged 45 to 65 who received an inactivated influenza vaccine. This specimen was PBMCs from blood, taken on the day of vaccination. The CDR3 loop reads CASSEGSRGYF. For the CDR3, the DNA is TGTGCCAGCAGTGAGGGGTCCCGCGGGTACTTC.